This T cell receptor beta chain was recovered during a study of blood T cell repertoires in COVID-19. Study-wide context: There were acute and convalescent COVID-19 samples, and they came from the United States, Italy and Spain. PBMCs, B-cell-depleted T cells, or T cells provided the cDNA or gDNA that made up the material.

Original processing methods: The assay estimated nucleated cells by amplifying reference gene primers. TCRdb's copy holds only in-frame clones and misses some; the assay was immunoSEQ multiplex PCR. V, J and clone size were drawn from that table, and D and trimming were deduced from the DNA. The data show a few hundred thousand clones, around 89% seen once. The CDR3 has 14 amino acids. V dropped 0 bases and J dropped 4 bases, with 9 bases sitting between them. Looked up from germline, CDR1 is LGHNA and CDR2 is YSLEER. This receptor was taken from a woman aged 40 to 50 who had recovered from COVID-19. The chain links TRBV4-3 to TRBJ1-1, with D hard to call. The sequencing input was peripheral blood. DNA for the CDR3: TGCGCCAGCAGCCAAGATCCGGTCCCCACTGAAGCTTTCTTT. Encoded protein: CASSQDPVPTEAFF.